This TCR beta chain is drawn from a study of T cell responses to AZD1222 COVID-19 vaccine. This clone was seen a handful of times. Its target is not known. Findings and caveats of the study: Of the AZD1222 recipients, only six or seven were seropositive at baseline.

V lost 1 base, J lost 7 bases, and 14 bases lay in between. The CDR3 length is 14 residues. Looked up from germline, CDR1 is SEHNR and CDR2 is FQNEAQ (reference sequence). Repertoires were generated with immunoSEQ multiplex PCR, while TCRdb's copy carries only in-frame clones and drops some. The sample lists under 140,000 clones; 94% were seen once. This TCR was recovered from an adult who received the AZD1222 COVID-19 vaccine. Sequencing used peripheral blood, obtained 28 days after the second AZD1222 dose. This chain joins TRBV7-9 and TRBJ2-7; D not certain. This CDR3 is CASSLDRLLEEQYF. CDR3 sequence (DNA): TGTGCCAGCAGCTTAGACCGACTCCTTGAGGAGCAGTACTTC.